This T cell receptor beta chain derives from a study of Graves' ophthalmopathy and Graves' hyperthyroidism (dated by TCRdb to the late 2010s). At the level of the whole study: Hyperthyroidism was considered stable if no progression to ophthalmopathy occurred within 18 months of follow-up. TCR beta repertoire signatures were used to distinguish Graves' ophthalmopathy from Graves' hyperthyroidism and to predict progression to ophthalmopathy. In roughly 6 hyperthyroidism patients, T-cell repertoires of thyroid tissue and blood were compared. In total, 135 blood samples were TCR-sequenced: 40 to 45 ophthalmopathy, some 75 hyperthyroidism and some 17 hyperthyroidism-to-ophthalmopathy patients. Once sampling was done, hyperthyroidism patients were given methimazole at a starting dose of 30 mg daily, while ophthalmopathy patients were given high-dose intravenous methylprednisolone. To explore V-J signatures that distinguish ophthalmopathy from hyperthyroidism, a discovery set of 100 patients was enrolled, made up of more than 40 with ophthalmopathy and under 65 with stable hyperthyroidism. The independent validation cohort included 18 to 20 hyperthyroidism patients plus 17 patients who later progressed from hyperthyroidism to ophthalmopathy.

Patients with hyperthyroidism were aged 18 to 65 years, had been newly diagnosed, and had a disease duration of less than 2 months. Patients were excluded if they had other autoimmune diseases, uncontrolled infections, pregnancy or lactation. Diagnosis relied on clinical symptoms, serum thyroxine, TRAb, thyroid ultrasound and orbital computed tomography. Total RNA was extracted using Trizol reagent, and RNA quality was checked on an Agilent 2100 Bioanalyzer. Overall study outcomes, separate from this receptor: Most expanded thyroid clonotypes with a frequency above 0.001 also appeared in blood, which suggests that blood repertoires may reflect the immune response in the thyroid. In validation, the model predicted ophthalmopathy progression with more than 70% sensitivity and around 72% specificity; some 13 predicted patients were CT-confirmed with GO in a median of approximately six months. No statistical method was used to predetermine the sample size, and group allocation was not hidden from the investigators. In cross-validation, the 13-signature model distinguished ophthalmopathy from stable hyperthyroidism with approximately 90% sensitivity and approximately 81% specificity, while in the test set the corresponding values were 80% and 75%.

For this clonotype: What this receptor recognizes is not known. A much more abundant neighbour one base away suggests this may be a read error.

Trimming takes 7 bases off V and 9 bases off J; junction bases not matched to a gene: 11. The CDR3 starts with the cysteine, ends with the phenylalanine, and has 13 residues. The only DNA kept is the CDR3, 39 bases in frame from the first base. CDR1 LNHDA and CDR2 SQIVND are derived from the germline V gene (reference sequence). For repertoire sequencing, TCR beta CDR3 regions were amplified from RNA transcripts. HTBI primers and the Qiagen OneStep RT-PCR kit were used in a first-round RT-PCR, which was followed by a second-round multiplex PCR, size selection and purification. Libraries were sequenced on an Illumina HiSeq2000 using paired-end 100 bp reads. The study's processing was this. SOAPnuke was used to process the reads, throwing out any read that had adapters, had uncalled bases, had a mean Phred below 15, or lacked an exact constant-primer or identifier match. COPE v1.2.5 was used to merge high-quality paired reads. Unique nucleotide sequences were defined as clonotypes and aligned to IMGT TRB V, D and J references using MiTCR v1.1. The analysis was limited to V-J combinations with a frequency above 0.0001, which together covered just over 98% of the repertoires. For each V-J combination, a TCR clonal expansion and chaos score was defined as F50 clonal expansion divided by the chaos observed in the TCRdist matrix. Welch's t-statistics and random forest were used to narrow the features down to around twelve V-J combinations, which were then fed into a naive Bayes classifier. The Morisita-Horn index was used to measure how similar the thyroid and blood repertoires were. TCRdb took the public reads, trimmed them with fastp at Q25, ran MiXCR for clone calling and kept in-frame beta chains. Every distinct CDR3 protein forms one entry, paired with its most common genes and DNA. The V and J calls were determined by TCRdb, not by the authors. For this sample there are 500,000 to 600,000 distinct CDR3 sequences; under 45% appear just once. About 4.2% of the sample belongs to the ten largest clones.

Sequencing was done on a sample of peripheral blood or thyroid tissue (not recorded which). The V gene is TRBV19 and the J gene is TRBJ1-1, and TRBD1 aligns with 7 junction nucleotides. This clonotype was sampled from an adult man with Graves' hyperthyroidism. CDR3 protein: CASTQTGWTKAFF. The DNA reads as follows: TGTGCCAGTACCCAGACAGGGTGGACTAAAGCTTTCTTT.